This TCR beta chain was profiled in a study of blood T cell repertoires in COVID-19. Original handling: How many nucleated cells were present was estimated from reference gene primer amplification. Produced via immunoSEQ multiplex PCR; TCRdb's table is partial and in-frame only. That table furnishes V, J and clone size, whereas the DNA furnished D and trimming. This repertoire shows about 100,000 clones, 80% found once; its top ten account for 12%. Germline loops: CDR1 SGDLS, CDR2 YYNGEE. Trimming took 0 bases from V and 4 from J, leaving 14 bases between them. This CDR3 is 16 amino acids long. The gene calls are TRBV9 and TRBJ2-1, with D possibly being TRBD1 (7 bases). The source is a woman between 65 and 79 years old with acute or convalescent COVID-19. Sequencing input: peripheral blood. The CDR3 region is CASSVGGGTEYNEQFF. The CDR3 DNA sequence: TGTGCCAGCAGCGTAGGCGGCGGGACAGAGTACAATGAGCAGTTCTTC.